Listed here are 28 T cell receptor beta chains from one sample, sequenced in a study of blood T cell repertoires in COVID-19. The method was immunoSEQ multiplex PCR; TCRdb's version includes in-frame clones alone and lacks a portion of them. The table includes fewer than 300,000 clones, about nine tenths detected once. The sequenced sample consisted of peripheral blood. The receptors come from a woman under 40 with COVID-19, enrolled during active disease.

The chain couples TRBV28 to TRBJ2-7, with 7 nucleotides matching TRBD2. Germline V gene data show CDR1 as MDHEN and CDR2 as SYDVKM. V shed 3 bases and J 1 base; nucleotides not matched to a gene: 6. The CDR3 extends over 15 amino acids. The CDR3 DNA reads as TGTGCCAGCAGTTTGGGGGGGTTTCAGTCCTACGAGCAGTACTTC. Translation: CASSLGGFQSYEQYF.

The chain employs TRBV11-3 and TRBJ1-3; D might be TRBD1 (5 bases). Germline V CDR1 and CDR2: SGHNT, YENEEA. V was pared by 5 bases and J by 4 bases, with 12 bases between. This CDR3 region has 14 residues. This chain's CDR3 is CASSAGPTGNTIYF. CDR3 in DNA: TGTGCCAGCAGCGCGGGACCGACGGGAAACACCATATATTTT.

The chain employs TRBV5-1 and TRBJ2-5; tentatively, D is TRBD2 (7 bases). The CDR3 length is 14 residues. V lost 4 bases and J 1 base, leaving 11 bases between the germline ends. CDR1 is SGHRS, CDR2 YFSETQ, per germline. The CDR3 protein is CASSPAGAQETQYF. The CDR3 DNA is TGCGCCAGCAGCCCGGCGGGGGCCCAAGAGACCCAGTACTTC.

This clone has a single count. V usage is TRBV28 and J usage is TRBJ2-7; 7 positions agree with TRBD1. This CDR3 is built from 14 residues. Germline V CDR1 and CDR2: MDHEN, SYDVKM. The junction had 8 bases not matched to a gene; V was cut back by 7 bases and J by 2 bases. Written as DNA, the CDR3 is TGTGCCAGCACCTACAGGGGCCGAACCTACGAGCAGTACTTC. This gives the protein CASTYRGRTYEQYF.

This chain links TRBV19 with TRBJ1-2; D not certain. V lost 5 bases and J 8 bases, leaving 12 bases between the germline ends. The germline V gene has CDR1 LNHDA and CDR2 SQIVND (reference sequence). CDR3 length: 12 residues. CDR3 in DNA: TGTGCCAGTAGTGCCTCTCTAAACGGCTACACCTTC. Its protein is CASSASLNGYTF.

The rearrangement uses TRBV5-1 and TRBJ2-1; tentatively, D is TRBD1 (5 bases). The CDR3 consists of 15 residues. V lost 1 base to trimming and J lost 9 bases, with 17 bases between them. The germline CDR1 and CDR2 sequences are SGHRS and YFSETQ. CDR3 amino acids: CASSLLGPMEIEQFF. In DNA, the CDR3 is TGCGCCAGCAGCTTGCTGGGGCCCATGGAAATTGAGCAGTTCTTC.

This chain links TRBV10-3 with TRBJ1-2; D may be TRBD1 (5 bases). This CDR3 is built from 14 residues. Trimming stripped 4 bases from V and 6 bases from J, with 15 bases between. Germline V gives CDR1 ENHRY, CDR2 SYGVKD. The CDR3 DNA follows: TGTGCCATCAGTGGCTTTTCAGGGTCCGATGGCTACACCTTC. This translates into CAISGFSGSDGYTF.

The rearrangement joins TRBV7-8 to TRBJ1-4, with D maybe TRBD1 (5 bases). The V and J ends lost 5 bases and 7 bases respectively, with 14 bases between them. Germline V gene sequence: CDR1 SGHVS, CDR2 FQNEAQ. The CDR3 extends over 14 amino acids. The CDR3: CASSPDGRGEKLFF. The DNA for the CDR3 is TGTGCCAGCAGCCCGGACGGGAGGGGTGAAAAACTGTTTTTT.

This rearrangement joins TRBV18 to TRBJ1-5; D gene ambiguous. This CDR3 has 13 amino acids. Germline V gene lookup returns CDR1 KGHSH and CDR2 LQKENI. V shed 6 bases and J shed 7 bases, with 13 bases lying between them. The CDR3 here is CASSARELQPQHF. DNA of the CDR3: TGTGCCAGCTCGGCGCGGGAGTTACAGCCCCAGCATTTT.

The V call is TRBV5-1, the J call TRBJ2-7; possibly TRBD1 for D (7 bases). The germline CDR1 and CDR2 sequences are SGHRS and YFSETQ. V was shortened by 1 base and J by 4 bases, with 15 bases between the two germline ends. The CDR3 spans 15 residues. The CDR3 nucleotides read TGCGCCAGCAGCTTGTCCACGGAGGGGGCATACGAGCAGTACTTC. It yields the protein CASSLSTEGAYEQYF.

This chain links TRBV19 with TRBJ1-5; the D is unclear. Deletions cut 1 base from V and 2 bases from J, with 6 bases between. Germline V gene sequence: CDR1 LNHDA, CDR2 SQIVND (reference sequence). This CDR3 contains 14 residues. DNA of the CDR3: TGTGCCAGTAGTATAGGCCGAGGCAATCAGCCCCAGCATTTT. As protein: CASSIGRGNQPQHF.

This chain joins TRBV7-7 and TRBJ2-3; 9 bases align to TRBD1. CDR3 length: 16 residues. J lost 2 bases, V lost 6 bases, and 9 bases had no gene match. Germline-derived CDR1 and CDR2 are SSHAT and FNYEAQ (reference sequence). DNA of the CDR3: TGTGCCAGCAGAGCCGACAGGGGGACGTTCACAGATACGCAGTATTTT. Translation gives CASRADRGTFTDTQYF.

CDR3 loop: CASSQYEQGAMGTEAFF. The CDR3 region has the DNA TGTGCCAGCTCACAATACGAACAGGGGGCTATGGGCACTGAAGCTTTCTTT. V and J are TRBV18 and TRBJ1-1; the match to TRBD1 covers 9 bases. The CDR3 is 17 amino acids. Germline CDR1 and CDR2: KGHSH and LQKENI. V was clipped by 4 bases and J by 4 bases; unmatched bases: 13.

V usage is TRBV4-1 and J usage is TRBJ1-4; 9 bases align to TRBD1. Germline V gives CDR1 MGHRA, CDR2 YSYEKL. This CDR3 is 15 amino acids long. V gave up 3 bases and J gave up 6 bases; unmatched junction bases: 5. For the CDR3, the DNA is TGCGCCAGCAGCCAGCCGGACAGGGGAGATGAAAAACTGTTTTTT. It encodes CASSQPDRGDEKLFF.

V is TRBV5-1 and J is TRBJ2-5; 12 bases agree with TRBD2. J gave up 2 bases and V 0 bases, and 5 bases lay outside the gene matches. Germline values: CDR1 SGHRS, CDR2 YFSETQ. The CDR3 length is 17 residues. The CDR3: CASSLAAGLAGQETQYF. The CDR3 DNA sequence: TGCGCCAGCAGCTTGGCCGCTGGACTAGCGGGGCAAGAGACCCAGTACTTC.

CDR3 protein: CASRAENYGYTF. The CDR3 coding sequence is TGTGCCAGCAGGGCGGAAAACTATGGCTACACCTTC. V and J are TRBV25-1 and TRBJ1-2; D is unresolved. V lost 6 bases to trimming and J lost 2 bases, with 7 bases between them. The CDR3 length is 12 residues. Germline assignment: CDR1 MGHDK and CDR2 SYGVNS.

The chain recombines TRBV5-4 with TRBJ2-1; 8 nucleotides line up with TRBD1. The V segment lost 1 base and the J segment 7 bases; nucleotides outside the gene matches: 4. This CDR3 contains 14 residues. The germline V gene encodes CDR1 SGHNT and CDR2 YYREEE (reference sequence). CDR3 sequence reads: CASSLPGGMNEQFF. As DNA, the CDR3 is TGTGCCAGCAGCTTGCCAGGGGGCATGAATGAGCAGTTCTTC.

In this sample, this clone turned up many times. Different DNA sequences within this sample yield the same CDR3. The J gene is TRBJ2-7, the V gene TRBV3-1 (or the pseudogene TRBV3-2); tentatively, D is TRBD2 (6 bases). V gave up 5 bases and J gave up 3 bases, with 11 bases separating them. The CDR3 runs to 13 residues. Germline V gene lookup returns CDR1 LGHDT and CDR2 YNNKEL (reference sequence). The DNA of the CDR3 is TGTGCCAGCAGCACGCCGGGACTCTACGAGCAGTACTTC. This codes for CASSTPGLYEQYF.

The J gene is TRBJ1-1, the V gene TRBV6-5, with D hard to call. This CDR3 region has 14 residues. CDR1 is MNHEY, CDR2 SVGAGI, per germline. Between the trimmed V and J ends, which lost 7 bases and 0 bases, there was a span of 12 bases. CDR3 sequence reads: CASKQGSMNTEAFF. In DNA form, the CDR3 reads TGTGCCAGCAAACAAGGGAGTATGAACACTGAAGCTTTCTTT.

In this sample, this clone turned up once. This sequence joins TRBV7-9 and TRBJ1-1; TRBD1 might be the D (5 bases). V was shortened by 5 bases and J by 2 bases, with 12 bases between the two germline ends. The CDR3 runs to 14 residues. Germline CDR1 reads SEHNR; CDR2 reads FQNEAQ (reference sequence). CDR3 sequence (DNA): TGTGCCAGCAGCCTTCGACAGACTAACACTGAAGCTTTCTTT. Protein: CASSLRQTNTEAFF. The full variable domain, its missing parts supplied by reference TRBV7-9 and TRBJ1-1, is DTGVSQNPRHKITKRGQNVTFRCDPISEHNRLYWYRQTLGQGPEFLTYFQNEAQLEKSRLLSDRFSAERPKGSFSTLEIQRTEQGDSAMYLCASSLRQTNTEAFFGQGTRLTVV.

The chain links TRBV6-5 to TRBJ1-1; D call uncertain. Trimming took off 0 bases at V and 10 bases at J, with 15 bases between the two ends. The CDR3 contains 14 residues. Germline V gene sequence: CDR1 MNHEY, CDR2 SVGAGI. The CDR3 bases are TGTGCCAGCAGTTACTCGATAGGAGCATCCGGAGCTTTCTTT. Encoded protein: CASSYSIGASGAFF.

The genes are TRBV30 and TRBJ1-6; tentative D call: TRBD1 (5 bases). The CDR3 spans 17 residues. Germline V gene lookup returns CDR1 GTSNPN and CDR2 SVGIG (reference sequence). V lost 2 bases and J 0 bases, leaving 14 bases between the germline ends. The CDR3 DNA follows: TGTGCCTGGAGTCAGGGTCCCTCCAGCTCCTATAATTCACCCCTCCACTTT. Protein sequence: CAWSQGPSSSYNSPLHF.

Only a few counts were recorded for this clone. The CDR3 DNA reads TGTGCCAGCAGCTTGCTCGGGACAGGGACCTACGAGCAGTACTTC. Protein product: CASSLLGTGTYEQYF. The genes are TRBV5-6 and TRBJ2-7; 9 nucleotides agree with TRBD1. Germline V gene data show CDR1 as SGHDT and CDR2 as YYEEEE. V gave up 1 base and J gave up 2 bases; unmatched junction bases: 4. This CDR3 comprises 15 residues. The full variable domain, completed using reference TRBV5-6 and TRBJ2-7, is DAGVTQSPTHLIKTRGQQVTLRCSPKSGHDTVSWYQQALGQGPQFIFQYYEEEERQRGNFPDRFSGHQFPNYSSELNVNALLLGDSALYLCASSLLGTGTYEQYFGPGTRLTVT.

The sample holds a few counts of this clone. The chain has TRBV25-1 and TRBJ1-6; 7 positions agree with TRBD1. With V trimmed by 6 bases and J by 6 bases, 5 bases remained unmatched. The CDR3 is 14 amino acids. Germline V gene sequence: CDR1 MGHDK, CDR2 SYGVNS. CDR3 DNA: TGTGCCAGCAGGAGGGGGCAGGTTAATTCACCCCTCCACTTT. Its translation is CASRRGQVNSPLHF.

The genes are TRBV28 and TRBJ1-3; TRBD1 is a possible D gene (5 bases). V was trimmed by 5 bases and J by 7 bases, leaving 15 bases between them. Germline lookup yields CDR1 MDHEN and CDR2 SYDVKM. The CDR3 has 14 residues. The CDR3, as DNA: TGTGCCAGCAGTCAGATTCTCCGGGGGAACACCATATATTTT. This encodes CASSQILRGNTIYF.

V gene TRBV5-6 combines with J gene TRBJ1-2; D not certain. The CDR3 consists of 15 residues. Germline V gene sequence: CDR1 SGHDT, CDR2 YYEEEE. Trimming left V 0 bases short and J 0 bases short, with 9 bases between. CDR3 protein: CASSLGPLANYGYTF. The CDR3 DNA is TGTGCCAGCAGCTTGGGTCCGCTAGCTAACTATGGCTACACCTTC.

The CDR3 here is CASSFTRAGIDTEAFF. The CDR3, as DNA: TGTGCCAGCAGCTTCACGAGGGCTGGTATTGACACTGAAGCTTTCTTT. V and J are TRBV7-9 and TRBJ1-1; D is undetermined. The CDR3 extends over 16 amino acids. Germline lookup yields CDR1 SEHNR and CDR2 FQNEAQ (reference sequence). V dropped 3 bases and J dropped 3 bases, with 17 bases sitting between them.

The V call is TRBV15, the J call TRBJ2-7; no clear D gene. Trimming left V 5 bases short and J 3 bases short, with 11 bases between. CDR3 length: 13 residues. Germline lookup yields CDR1 LNHNV and CDR2 YYDKDF (reference sequence). CDR3 nucleotide sequence: TGTGCCACCAGCTCAACCACCTACTACGAGCAGTACTTC. Translation gives CATSSTTYYEQYF. Supplemented by reference TRBV15 and TRBJ2-7, the full variable domain reads DAMVIQNPRYQVTQFGKPVTLSCSQTLNHNVMYWYQQKSSQAPKLLFHYYDKDFNNEADTPDNFQSRRPNTSFCFLDIRSPGLGDTAMYLCATSSTTYYEQYFGPGTRLTVT.